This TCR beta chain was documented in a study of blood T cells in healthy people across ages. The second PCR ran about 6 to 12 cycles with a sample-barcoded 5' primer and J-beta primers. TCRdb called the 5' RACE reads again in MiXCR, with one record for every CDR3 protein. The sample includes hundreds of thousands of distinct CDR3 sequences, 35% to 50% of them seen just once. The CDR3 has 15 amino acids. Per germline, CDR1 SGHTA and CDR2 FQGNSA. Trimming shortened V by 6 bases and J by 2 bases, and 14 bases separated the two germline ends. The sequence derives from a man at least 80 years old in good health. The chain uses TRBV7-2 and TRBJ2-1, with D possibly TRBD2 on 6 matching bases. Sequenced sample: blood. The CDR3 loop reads CASSRTTGTYNEQFF. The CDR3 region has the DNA TGTGCCAGCAGTCGGACTACCGGAACCTACAATGAGCAGTTCTTC. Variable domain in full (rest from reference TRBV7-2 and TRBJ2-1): GAGVSQSPSNKVTEKGKDVELRCDPISGHTALYWYRQSLGQGLEFLIYFQGNSAPDKSGLPSDRFSAERTGGSVSTLTIQRTQQEDSAVYLCASSRTTGTYNEQFFGPGTRLTVL.